This entry lists 32 T cell receptor beta chains sequenced from one sample in a study of cytomegalovirus exposure and HLA in healthy donors. PCR used 60 Vbeta primers and 13 Jbeta primers. Method: immunoSEQ multiplex PCR; TCRdb's copy keeps in-frame clones and lacks some. This table holds about 160,000 clones, 55% to 75% found once. The material sequenced was PBMCs. The receptors here all came from an older woman in good health and CMV-seropositive.

The chain uses TRBV29-1 and TRBJ2-3, with D unresolved. The CDR3 is 14 amino acids. Trimming took 0 bases from V and 4 from J, leaving 11 bases between them. The germline gives CDR1 SQVTM, CDR2 ANQGSEA. Here the CDR3 DNA reads TGCAGCGTTGAAGATCAGGTCGTTGCAGATACGCAGTATTTT. The encoded protein is CSVEDQVVADTQYF.

The chain is built from TRBV7-2 and TRBJ2-1; 12 nucleotides match TRBD2. The ends lost 4 bases at V and 7 bases at J; junction bases unmatched: 5. Per germline, CDR1 SGHTA and CDR2 FQGNSA. This CDR3 region has 15 residues. The CDR3 DNA reads as TGTGCCAGCAGCTGGGGACTAGCGGGTTTTAATGAGCAGTTCTTC. It specifies CASSWGLAGFNEQFF.

The chain recombines TRBV5-1 with TRBJ1-1; tentatively, D is TRBD1 (6 bases). CDR1 and CDR2 (germline): SGHRS, YFSETQ. Trimming took off 4 bases at V and 1 base at J, with 11 bases between the two ends. The CDR3 length is 14 residues. The CDR3 DNA reads as TGCGCCAGCAGCACCGGGACACCGAACACTGAAGCTTTCTTT. It yields the protein CASSTGTPNTEAFF.

This clone has a handful of counts. The chain uses TRBV7-2 and TRBJ2-3, with 8 bases aligning to TRBD2. The ends lost 4 bases at V and 0 bases at J; junction bases unmatched: 6. The CDR3 sequence is 16 residues long. Per the germline V gene, CDR1 is SGHTA and CDR2 is FQGNSA. The CDR3 sequence: CASSSTLAVSTDTQYF. The CDR3, as DNA: TGTGCCAGCAGCTCCACACTAGCGGTTAGCACAGATACGCAGTATTTT.

This clone was detected only a few times. V and J are TRBV5-6 and TRBJ2-4, with 7 bases lining up with TRBD1. There are 15 residues in the CDR3. After removal of 1 base from V and 8 bases from J, the junction contained 9 bases not matched to a gene. Germline V lookup: CDR1 SGHDT, CDR2 YYEEEE. In DNA form, the CDR3 reads TGTGCCAGCAGCTTGAATCGCCCAGGGGGATACATTCAGTACTTC. Amino acids: CASSLNRPGGYIQYF.

Only a few counts were recorded for this clone. The gene calls are TRBV5-4 and TRBJ2-6; TRBD1 matches at 8 bases. The ends lost 5 bases at V and 1 base at J; junction bases unmatched: 8. The CDR3 is 17 amino acids. In germline, CDR1 is SGHNT, CDR2 YYREEE (reference sequence). CDR3 sequence (DNA): TGTGCCAGCAGTTTACCGAGACAGGGGTCTGGGGCCAACGTCCTGACTTTC. It codes for CASSLPRQGSGANVLTF. The full variable domain, completed using reference TRBV5-4 and TRBJ2-6, is ETGVTQSPTHLIKTRGQQVTLRCSSQSGHNTVSWYQQALGQGPQFIFQYYREEENGRGNFPPRFSGLQFPNYSSELNVNALELDDSALYLCASSLPRQGSGANVLTFGAGSRLTVL.

V usage is TRBV12-5 and J usage is TRBJ2-1, with D tentatively TRBD1 (5 bases). The CDR3 is 16 amino acids. Germline CDR1 LGHNT, CDR2 FRNRAP. Trimming removed 0 bases from V and 6 bases from J, with 15 bases in between. The CDR3 DNA reads TGTGCTAGTGGTTTGGTACTCGGTGGGGCAGGCAATGAGCAGTTCTTC. This encodes CASGLVLGGAGNEQFF.

This clone has only one observation. The V and J genes are TRBV7-2 and TRBJ1-6; D might be TRBD1 (6 bases). V shed 2 bases and J shed 6 bases, with 11 bases lying between them. Germline-derived CDR1 and CDR2 are SGHTA and FQGNSA. The CDR3 is 15 residues long. CDR3 DNA sequence: TGTGCCAGCAGCTTAAATACAGGGATTAATTCACCCCTCCACTTT. Translating it yields CASSLNTGINSPLHF.

The gene calls are TRBV9 and TRBJ2-3, with D tentatively TRBD1 (6 bases). The CDR3 has 14 amino acids. Trimming took off 4 bases at V and 3 bases at J, with 12 bases between the two ends. Germline lookup yields CDR1 SGDLS and CDR2 YYNGEE. The CDR3 DNA is TGTGCCAGCAGCTTGCGACAGGAGACAGATACGCAGTATTTT. Amino acids: CASSLRQETDTQYF.

The V call is TRBV7-2, the J call TRBJ1-1; D possibly corresponds to TRBD1 (5 bases). Germline CDR1 SGHTA, CDR2 FQGNSA. V was pared by 4 bases and J by 5 bases, with 8 bases between. This CDR3 has 12 amino acids. The CDR3 region has the DNA TGTGCCAGCAGCTACTCAGGGACTGAAGCTTTCTTT. Its protein is CASSYSGTEAFF.

This chain links TRBV7-8 with TRBJ2-1, with 13 bases fitting TRBD2. The CDR3 spans 17 residues. Germline CDR1 reads SGHVS; CDR2 reads FQNEAQ. Trimming removed 5 bases from V and 5 bases from J; junction bases left unmatched: 9. CDR3 DNA sequence: TGTGCCAGCAGCATCGGACTAGCGGGAGTTACCGACAATGAGCAGTTCTTC. Protein: CASSIGLAGVTDNEQFF. The full variable domain, rest sourced from reference TRBV7-8 and TRBJ2-1, is GAGVSQSPRYKVAKRGQDVALRCDPISGHVSLFWYQQALGQGPEFLTYFQNEAQLDKSGLPSDRFFAERPEGSVSTLKIQRTQQEDSAVYLCASSIGLAGVTDNEQFFGPGTRLTVL.

The chain links TRBV4-1 to TRBJ2-3; unclear D gene. CDR1 is MGHRA, CDR2 YSYEKL, per germline. This CDR3 is 13 amino acids long. V lost 0 bases and J lost 7, with 8 bases in between. CDR3 DNA sequence: TGCGCCAGCAGCCAAGAGGGCGTAAATACGCAGTATTTT. Amino acids: CASSQEGVNTQYF.

Details on this clone: One junction end disagrees with the germline gene, perhaps due to a read error. The V and J genes are TRBV7-3 and TRBJ2-7; 9 nucleotides agree with TRBD2. The CDR3 consists of 15 residues. Looked up from germline, CDR1 is SGHTA and CDR2 is FQGTGA. In nucleotides, the CDR3 is TGTACCAGCAGCGTATTAGCGGGAGTTCCATACGAGCAGTACTTC. This encodes CTSSVLAGVPYEQYF.

The CDR3 nucleotides are TGTGCCAGCAGCTTAAGCGCCGGGGAGCTGTTTTTT. Translation gives CASSLSAGELFF. The gene calls are TRBV7-3 and TRBJ2-2; unclear D gene. Trimming left V 1 base short and J 6 bases short, with 3 bases between. The CDR3 has 12 amino acids. Germline CDR1 and CDR2: SGHTA and FQGTGA.

The gene calls are TRBV27 and TRBJ2-7; 12 bases agree with TRBD2. Germline CDR1 and CDR2: MNHEY and SMNVEV (reference sequence). The trim removed 6 bases at V and 3 bases at J, leaving 6 bases unmatched. The CDR3 is 15 amino acids. In nucleotides, the CDR3 is TGTGCCAGCAGCCGGCCGGGACTAGCGGGCTACGAGCAGTACTTC. This encodes CASSRPGLAGYEQYF.

This chain joins TRBV4-3 and TRBJ2-1, with 10 bases fitting TRBD2. Trimming at V came to 4 bases and at J to 5 bases, leaving 5 bases not matched to a gene. Germline V gene data show CDR1 as LGHNA and CDR2 as YSLEER. This CDR3 region has 15 residues. Here the CDR3 reads CASSLALAGNNEQFF. The DNA of the CDR3 is TGCGCCAGCAGCCTAGCACTAGCGGGAAACAATGAGCAGTTCTTC.

The rearrangement uses TRBV13 and TRBJ2-7; TRBD2 aligns across 13 bases. CDR1 is PRHDT and CDR2 is FYEKMQ in the germline V gene (reference sequence). Trimming at V came to 4 bases and at J to 1 base, leaving 7 bases not matched to a gene. This CDR3 is built from 17 residues. DNA of the CDR3: TGTGCCAGCAGCTCCCCACTAGCGGGAGGGTGGTCCTACGAGCAGTACTTC. Its protein product is CASSSPLAGGWSYEQYF.

This clone was counted a few times. The CDR3 sequence is CASSLGDTQYF. The CDR3 DNA reads TGTGCCAGCAGTCTCGGGGATACGCAGTATTTT. The chain recombines TRBV6-5 with TRBJ2-3; unclear D gene. Trimming cost V 5 bases and J 6 bases, with 6 bases left between them. CDR1 is MNHEY and CDR2 is SVGAGI in the germline V gene. The CDR3 is 11 residues long.

This sequence joins TRBV28 and TRBJ2-1; 10 nucleotides agree with TRBD2. The CDR3 loop spans 14 amino acids. Trimming cost V 2 bases and J 10 bases; bases outside gene matches: 5. Germline values: CDR1 MDHEN, CDR2 SYDVKM. CDR3 residues: CASSLPGTSAEQFF. DNA of the CDR3: TGTGCCAGCAGTTTACCTGGGACTAGCGCCGAGCAGTTCTTC.

This rearrangement joins TRBV6-5 to TRBJ1-1; weak D call: TRBD1 (5 bases). Trimming stripped 2 bases from V and 0 bases from J, with 7 bases between. This CDR3 contains 14 residues. CDR1 MNHEY and CDR2 SVGAGI come from the germline V gene. The CDR3 here is CASSYPGMNTEAFF. DNA for the CDR3: TGTGCCAGCAGTTACCCAGGGATGAACACTGAAGCTTTCTTT.

V is TRBV9 and J is TRBJ1-1; D unresolved. V was trimmed by 0 bases and J by 8 bases, leaving 8 bases between them. Germline V CDR1 and CDR2: SGDLS, YYNGEE. The CDR3 has 12 residues. CDR3 loop: CASSVEGGEAFF. Written as DNA, the CDR3 is TGTGCCAGCAGCGTAGAGGGAGGGGAAGCTTTCTTT.

CDR3: CSVPYRARTDTQYF. The DNA for the CDR3 is TGCAGCGTCCCATACAGGGCCCGCACAGATACGCAGTATTTT. This rearrangement joins TRBV29-1 to TRBJ2-3, with D perhaps matching TRBD1 (6 bases). The V gene's germline CDR1 is SQVTM and CDR2 ANQGSEA. The germline V and J ends were trimmed by 6 bases and 1 base, with 14 bases remaining between them. This CDR3 is built from 14 residues.

The V gene is TRBV6-5, the J gene TRBJ2-2; D gene uncertain. The ends were cut back, 6 bases at V and 0 bases at J, with 11 bases in the middle. The germline V gene has CDR1 MNHEY and CDR2 SVGAGI. This CDR3 is 15 amino acids long. This chain's CDR3 is CASRAPTANTGELFF. CDR3 coding DNA: TGTGCCAGCAGGGCCCCCACAGCGAACACCGGGGAGCTGTTTTTT.

This CDR3 is CASRRTSGNYGYTF. Here the CDR3 DNA reads TGTGCCAGCAGGCGGACGTCGGGGAACTATGGCTACACCTTC. The rearrangement links TRBV28 to TRBJ1-2; D is undetermined. Trimming took 6 bases from V and 2 from J, leaving 13 bases between them. Germline CDR1 is MDHEN and CDR2 is SYDVKM. The CDR3 extends over 14 amino acids.

The chain is built from TRBV9 and TRBJ2-3; 10 bases are a match to TRBD2. Germline V gene lookup returns CDR1 SGDLS and CDR2 YYNGEE. This CDR3 is built from 14 residues. V shed 3 bases and J 7 bases; nucleotides not matched to a gene: 5. The CDR3 DNA reads as TGTGCCAGCAGCGAACTAGCGGGGCCGAATACGCAGTATTTT. Its protein product is CASSELAGPNTQYF.

This clone turned up a few times. The chain links TRBV5-1 to TRBJ1-4; 7 nucleotides line up with TRBD1. J gave up 7 bases and V 0 bases, and 3 bases lay outside the gene matches. CDR1 and CDR2 (germline): SGHRS, YFSETQ. CDR3 length: 14 amino acids. CDR3 nucleotide sequence: TGCGCCAGCAGCTTGGAAGGGGGCGGTGAAAAACTGTTTTTT. It translates to CASSLEGGGEKLFF.

The chain is built from TRBV6-6 and TRBJ2-1, with 11 positions matching TRBD2. The J segment lost 8 bases and the V segment lost 3 bases, leaving 3 bases of the junction unmatched. CDR1 and CDR2 (germline): MNHNY, SVGAGI (reference sequence). CDR3 length equals 14 residues. The CDR3: CASSYTSGSDEQFF. CDR3 bases: TGTGCCAGCAGTTATACTAGCGGGAGCGATGAGCAGTTCTTC.

The chain is built from TRBV5-1 and TRBJ2-5; possible D gene TRBD1, 5 bases. The V end was cut by 2 bases, the J end by 2 bases, with 10 bases between. The CDR3 totals 14 residues. Per germline, CDR1 SGHRS and CDR2 YFSETQ. CDR3 protein: CASSFQGLQETQYF. The CDR3 DNA reads TGCGCCAGCAGCTTCCAGGGTTTACAAGAGACCCAGTACTTC.

V usage is TRBV27 and J usage is TRBJ2-5; 8 nucleotides align to TRBD1. CDR3 length equals 14 residues. V lost 9 bases and J lost 5; bases outside the gene matches: 11. CDR1 is MNHEY, CDR2 SMNVEV, per germline (reference sequence). In nucleotides, the CDR3 is TGTGCCAGTAGTGGGTCGAGACAGGGGGAGACCCAGTACTTC. Amino acid sequence: CASSGSRQGETQYF.

This rearrangement joins TRBV4-3 to TRBJ2-6, with D maybe TRBD1 (5 bases). The CDR3 is made up of 17 amino acids. Germline CDR1 LGHNA, CDR2 YSLEER. Trimming took 4 bases from V and 4 from J, leaving 17 bases between them. CDR3 nucleotides: TGCGCCAGCAGCCCCGTTTTGTCAGGGTACGGGGCCAACGTCCTGACTTTC. Translation gives CASSPVLSGYGANVLTF.

The chain has TRBV15 and TRBJ2-1; the D gene is possibly TRBD1 (5 bases). Germline V gene data show CDR1 as LNHNV and CDR2 as YYDKDF (reference sequence). This CDR3 spans 14 amino acids. The V end was cut by 6 bases, the J end by 0 bases, with 9 bases between. CDR3 bases: TGTGCCACCAGGGACACCCGCTCCTACAATGAGCAGTTCTTC. It yields the protein CATRDTRSYNEQFF.

V is TRBV5-1 and J is TRBJ2-6; a possible D gene is TRBD1 (6 bases). Germline V gene lookup returns CDR1 SGHRS and CDR2 YFSETQ. Trimming took off 4 bases at V and 4 bases at J, with 12 bases between the two ends. The length of the CDR3 is 15 residues. CDR3 nucleotide sequence: TGCGCCAGCAGCGAGGGGGATCGAGGGGCCAACGTCCTGACTTTC. Its protein product is CASSEGDRGANVLTF.